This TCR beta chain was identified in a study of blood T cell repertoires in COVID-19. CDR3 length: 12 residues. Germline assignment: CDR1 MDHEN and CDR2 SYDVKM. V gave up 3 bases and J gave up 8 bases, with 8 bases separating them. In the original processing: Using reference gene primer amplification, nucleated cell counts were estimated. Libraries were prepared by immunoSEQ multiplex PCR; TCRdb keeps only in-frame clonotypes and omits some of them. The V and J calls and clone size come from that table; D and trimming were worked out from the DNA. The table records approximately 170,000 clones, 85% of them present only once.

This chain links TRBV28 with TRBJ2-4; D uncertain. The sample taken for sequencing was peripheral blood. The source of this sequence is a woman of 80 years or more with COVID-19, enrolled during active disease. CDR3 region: CASSLEGDIQYF. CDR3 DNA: TGTGCCAGCAGTTTGGAAGGAGACATTCAGTACTTC.